The present T cell receptor beta chain was sequenced within a study of T cell changes during pregnancy in multiple sclerosis. Trimming took off 6 bases at V and 5 bases at J, with 13 bases between the two ends. Germline CDR1 reads ENHRY; CDR2 reads SYGVKD. This CDR3 spans 14 amino acids. Clones were read by immunoSEQ multiplex PCR, and TCRdb kept only the in-frame ones, dropping some. The sample consists of 35,000 or so clones, about 91% of them appearing once. The source of this sequence is a female donor with multiple sclerosis, enrolled in a pregnancy study. This rearrangement joins TRBV10-3 to TRBJ2-2; TRBD1 might be the D (6 bases). Sample: CD4+ T cells from peripheral blood mononuclear cells, taken after pregnancy. The CDR3 DNA is TGTGCCATCAGGGGGGCGATCGAAACCGGGGAGCTGTTTTTT. Translation: CAIRGAIETGELFF.